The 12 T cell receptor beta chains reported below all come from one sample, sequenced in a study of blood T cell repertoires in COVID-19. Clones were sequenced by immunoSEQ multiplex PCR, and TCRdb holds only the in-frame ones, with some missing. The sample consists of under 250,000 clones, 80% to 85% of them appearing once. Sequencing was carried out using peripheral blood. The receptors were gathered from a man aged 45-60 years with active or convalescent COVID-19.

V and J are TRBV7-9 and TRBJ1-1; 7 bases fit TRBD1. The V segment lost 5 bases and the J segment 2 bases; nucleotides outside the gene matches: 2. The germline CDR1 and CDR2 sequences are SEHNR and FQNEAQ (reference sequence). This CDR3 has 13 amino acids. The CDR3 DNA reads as TGTGCCAGCAGCCGACAGGGAAACACTGAAGCTTTCTTT. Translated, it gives CASSRQGNTEAFF.

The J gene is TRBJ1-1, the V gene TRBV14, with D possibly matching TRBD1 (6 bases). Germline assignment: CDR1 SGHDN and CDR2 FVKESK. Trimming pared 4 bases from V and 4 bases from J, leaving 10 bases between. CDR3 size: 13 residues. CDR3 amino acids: CASSLDRPTEAFF. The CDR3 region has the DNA TGTGCCAGCAGCCTAGACAGGCCCACTGAAGCTTTCTTT.

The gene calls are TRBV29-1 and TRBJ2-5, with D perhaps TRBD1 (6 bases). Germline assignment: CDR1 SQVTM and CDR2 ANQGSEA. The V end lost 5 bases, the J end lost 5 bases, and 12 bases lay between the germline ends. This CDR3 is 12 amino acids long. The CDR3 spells CSVQGRGETQYF. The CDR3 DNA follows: TGCAGCGTTCAGGGAAGGGGGGAGACCCAGTACTTC.

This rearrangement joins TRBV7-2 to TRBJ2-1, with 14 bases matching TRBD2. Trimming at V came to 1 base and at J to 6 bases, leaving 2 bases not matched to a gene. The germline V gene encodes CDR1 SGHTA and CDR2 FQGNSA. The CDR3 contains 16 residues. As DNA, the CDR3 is TGTGCCAGCAGCTTAGAGGGGACTAGCGGGGGCAATGAGCAGTTCTTC. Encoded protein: CASSLEGTSGGNEQFF.

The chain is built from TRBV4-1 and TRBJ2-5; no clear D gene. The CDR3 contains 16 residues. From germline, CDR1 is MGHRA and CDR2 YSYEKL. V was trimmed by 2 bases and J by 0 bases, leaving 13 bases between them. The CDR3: CASSQFSTANQETQYF. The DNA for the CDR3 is TGCGCCAGCAGCCAATTTAGTACAGCCAACCAAGAGACCCAGTACTTC.

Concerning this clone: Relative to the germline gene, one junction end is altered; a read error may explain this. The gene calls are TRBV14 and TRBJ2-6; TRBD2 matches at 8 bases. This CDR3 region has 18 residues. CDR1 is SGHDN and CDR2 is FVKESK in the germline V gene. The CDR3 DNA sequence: TGTGCCAGCAACCAACGGTTTGACGGGAGGGCTGGGGCCAACGTCCTGACTTTC. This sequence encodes CASNQRFDGRAGANVLTF.

CDR3 DNA sequence: TGTGCCAGCAAACGGGATCGGTACGAGCAGTACTTC. Translated, it gives CASKRDRYEQYF. The chain combines TRBV5-3 with TRBJ2-7; a possible D gene is TRBD2 (5 bases). TRBV5-3 has ORF status, its function being uncertain. The V gene lost 8 bases and the J gene lost 4 bases, with 13 bases spanning the gap. The length of the CDR3 is 12 residues.

As DNA, the CDR3 is TGTGCCTGGAGTGGGGGACTAGCGGGGGTGAGGGAGCAGTTCTTC. It encodes CAWSGGLAGVREQFF. The V call is TRBV30, the J call TRBJ2-1; 14 bases fit TRBD2. Germline V gene data show CDR1 as GTSNPN and CDR2 as SVGIG (reference sequence). The CDR3 covers 15 residues. J gave up 10 bases and V 1 base, and 6 bases lay outside the gene matches.

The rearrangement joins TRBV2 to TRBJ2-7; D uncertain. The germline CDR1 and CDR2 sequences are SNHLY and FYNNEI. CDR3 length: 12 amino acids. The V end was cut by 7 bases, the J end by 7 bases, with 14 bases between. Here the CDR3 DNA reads TGTGCCAGCACGGCTAGTTTAAGTGAGCAGTACTTC. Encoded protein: CASTASLSEQYF.

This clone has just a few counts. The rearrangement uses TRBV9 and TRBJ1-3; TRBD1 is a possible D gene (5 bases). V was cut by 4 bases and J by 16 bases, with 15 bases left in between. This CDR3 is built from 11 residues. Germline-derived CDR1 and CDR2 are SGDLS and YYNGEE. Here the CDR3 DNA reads TGTGCCAGCAGCCCTCCGGCGGGGCGTTATTTT. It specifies CASSPPAGRYF.

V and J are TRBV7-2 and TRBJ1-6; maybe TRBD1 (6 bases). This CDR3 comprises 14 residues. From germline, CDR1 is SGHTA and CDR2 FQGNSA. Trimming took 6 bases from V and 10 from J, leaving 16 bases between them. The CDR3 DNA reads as TGTGCCAGCAGTTTAAGACAGGTCGAATCACCCCTCCACTTT. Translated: CASSLRQVESPLHF.

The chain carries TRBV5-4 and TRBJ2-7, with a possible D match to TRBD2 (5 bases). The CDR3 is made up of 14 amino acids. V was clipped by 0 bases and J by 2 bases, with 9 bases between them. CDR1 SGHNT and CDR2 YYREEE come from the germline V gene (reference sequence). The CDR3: CASSLAAEAYEQYF. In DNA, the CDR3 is TGTGCCAGCAGCTTGGCAGCGGAGGCCTACGAGCAGTACTTC. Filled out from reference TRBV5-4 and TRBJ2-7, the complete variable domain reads ETGVTQSPTHLIKTRGQQVTLRCSSQSGHNTVSWYQQALGQGPQFIFQYYREEENGRGNFPPRFSGLQFPNYSSELNVNALELDDSALYLCASSLAAEAYEQYFGPGTRLTVT.